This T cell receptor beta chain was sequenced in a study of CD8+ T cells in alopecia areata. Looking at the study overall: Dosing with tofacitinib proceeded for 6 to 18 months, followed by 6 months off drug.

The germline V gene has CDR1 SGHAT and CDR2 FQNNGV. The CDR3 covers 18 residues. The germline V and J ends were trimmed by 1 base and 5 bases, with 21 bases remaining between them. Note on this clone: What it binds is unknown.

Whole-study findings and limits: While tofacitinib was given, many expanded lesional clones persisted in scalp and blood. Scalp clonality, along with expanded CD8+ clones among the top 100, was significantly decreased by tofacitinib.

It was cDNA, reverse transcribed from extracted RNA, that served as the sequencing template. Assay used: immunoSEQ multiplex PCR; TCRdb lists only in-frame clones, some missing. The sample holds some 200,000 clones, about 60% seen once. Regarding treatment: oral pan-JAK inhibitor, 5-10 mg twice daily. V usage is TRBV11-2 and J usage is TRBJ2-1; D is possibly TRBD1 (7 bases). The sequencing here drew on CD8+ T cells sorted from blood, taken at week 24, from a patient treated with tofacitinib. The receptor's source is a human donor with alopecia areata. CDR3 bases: TGTGCCAGCAGCTTAGCAGGGGGGCGCGTATCCTTTCACAATGAGCAGTTCTTC. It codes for CASSLAGGRVSFHNEQFF.